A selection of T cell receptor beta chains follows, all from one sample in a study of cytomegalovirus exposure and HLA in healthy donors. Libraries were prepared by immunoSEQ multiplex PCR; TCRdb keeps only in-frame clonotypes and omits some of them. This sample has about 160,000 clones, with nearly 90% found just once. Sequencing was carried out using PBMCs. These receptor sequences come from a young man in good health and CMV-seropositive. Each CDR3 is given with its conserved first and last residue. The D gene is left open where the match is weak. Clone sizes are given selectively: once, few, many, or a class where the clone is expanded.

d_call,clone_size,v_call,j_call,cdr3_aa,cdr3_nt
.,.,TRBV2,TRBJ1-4,CASSGGGFPEKLFF,TGTGCCAGCAGTGGGGGAGGGTTCCCTGAAAAACTGTTTTTT
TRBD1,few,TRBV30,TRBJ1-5,CAWSRTGYNQPQHF,TGTGCCTGGAGTAGGACAGGGTACAATCAGCCCCAGCATTTT
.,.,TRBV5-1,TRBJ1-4,CASSFRGPATNEKLFF,TGCGCCAGCAGCTTCAGAGGGCCCGCAACTAATGAAAAACTGTTTTTT
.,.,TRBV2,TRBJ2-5,CASSRRRGEETQYF,TGTGCCAGCAGCCGACGTAGAGGCGAAGAGACCCAGTACTTC
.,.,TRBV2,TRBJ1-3,CASQLSARTSGNTIYF,TGTGCCAGCCAACTATCAGCACGCACCTCTGGAAACACCATATATTTT
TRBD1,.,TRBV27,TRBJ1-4,CASSLSSGGNEKLFF,TGTGCCAGCAGTTTATCGTCAGGGGGCAATGAAAAACTGTTTTTT
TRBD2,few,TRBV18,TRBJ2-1,CASRSGRRSYNEQFF,TGTGCCAGCCGTAGCGGGAGGCGCTCCTACAATGAGCAGTTCTTC
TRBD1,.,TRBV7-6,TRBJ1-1,CASRRTGGTEAFF,TGTGCCAGCAGACGCACAGGGGGCACTGAAGCTTTCTTT
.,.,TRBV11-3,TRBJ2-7,CASSLVGGISYEQYF,TGTGCCAGCAGCTTAGTGGGCGGGATCTCCTACGAGCAGTACTTC
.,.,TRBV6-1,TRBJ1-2,CASSSTSNYGYTF,TGTGCCAGCAGTTCTACTTCTAACTATGGCTACACCTTC
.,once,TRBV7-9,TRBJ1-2,CASSLAGGWDYGYTF,TGTGCCAGCAGCTTAGCTGGGGGCTGGGACTATGGCTACACCTTC
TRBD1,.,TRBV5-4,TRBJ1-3,CASSSGQGSGNTIYF,TGTGCCAGCAGCAGTGGACAGGGCTCTGGAAACACCATATATTTT
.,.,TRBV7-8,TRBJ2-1,CASSLVDSLKNEQFF,TGTGCCAGCAGCTTAGTGGATAGCCTTAAAAATGAGCAGTTCTTC
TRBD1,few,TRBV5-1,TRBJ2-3,CASSLVTGYHQTEDTQYF,TGCGCCAGCAGCTTGGTGACAGGGTACCACCAGACAGAAGATACGCAGTATTTT
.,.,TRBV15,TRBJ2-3,CATSGGRRGGTDTQYF,TGTGCCACCAGCGGCGGGAGAAGGGGGGGCACAGATACGCAGTATTTT
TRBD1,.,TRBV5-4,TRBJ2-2,CASTRDRGVTGELFF,TGTGCCAGCACCAGGGACAGGGGTGTGACCGGGGAGCTGTTTTTT
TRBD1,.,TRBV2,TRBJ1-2,CASSGQGDMTGYTF,TGTGCCAGCAGCGGACAGGGCGATATGACGGGCTACACCTTC
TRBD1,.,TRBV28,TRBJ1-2,CASTKGQFYGYTF,TGTGCCAGCACCAAGGGACAGTTCTATGGCTACACCTTC
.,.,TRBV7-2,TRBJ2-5,CASSRQAGAQETQYF,TGTGCCAGCAGCCGTCAAGCGGGCGCCCAAGAGACCCAGTACTTC
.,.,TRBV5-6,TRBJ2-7,CASRKLHSSYEQYF,TGTGCCAGCAGAAAACTGCATAGCTCCTACGAGCAGTACTTC
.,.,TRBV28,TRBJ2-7,CASSFSYYEQYF,TGTGCCAGCAGTTTCTCCTACTACGAGCAGTACTTC
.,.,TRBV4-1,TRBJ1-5,CASSQPGDLQPQHF,TGCGCCAGCAGCCAACCAGGGGACCTACAGCCCCAGCATTTT
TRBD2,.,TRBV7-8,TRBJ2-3,CASSSRLAPPPDTQYF,TGTGCCAGCAGCTCCCGACTAGCTCCCCCCCCAGATACGCAGTATTTT
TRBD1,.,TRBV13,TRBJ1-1,CASRLPGQHGEAFF,TGTGCCAGCAGACTTCCGGGACAGCACGGTGAAGCTTTCTTT
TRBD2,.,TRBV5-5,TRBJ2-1,CASSSHFKLAGPQYNEQFF,TGTGCCAGCAGCTCGCATTTTAAACTAGCGGGACCCCAATACAATGAGCAGTTCTTC
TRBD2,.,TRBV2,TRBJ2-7,CASMRGTSGRNEQYF,TGTGCCAGCATGAGGGGGACTAGCGGGAGAAACGAGCAGTACTTC
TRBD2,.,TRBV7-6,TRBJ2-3,CASSPGGQQDTQYF,TGTGCCAGCAGCCCGGGAGGCCAGCAAGATACGCAGTATTTT
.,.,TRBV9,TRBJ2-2,CASSVSPTGELFF,TGTGCCAGCAGCGTATCCCCAACCGGGGAGCTGTTTTTT
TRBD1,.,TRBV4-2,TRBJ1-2,CASSQSGTGAFYGYTF,TGTGCCAGCAGCCAATCCGGGACAGGGGCCTTCTATGGCTACACCTTC
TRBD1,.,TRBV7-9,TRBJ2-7,CASSKTTGAGQYF,TGTGCCAGCAGCAAGACAACAGGGGCTGGGCAGTACTTC
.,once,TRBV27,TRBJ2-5,CASSPRSGRETQYF,TGTGCCAGCAGCCCCCGGAGCGGCCGAGAGACCCAGTACTTC
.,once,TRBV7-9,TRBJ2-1,CASSLGRWEGELSYNEQFF,TGTGCCAGCAGCTTAGGGAGGTGGGAGGGGGAGCTCTCCTACAATGAGCAGTTCTTC
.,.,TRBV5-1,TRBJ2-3,CASSTGHRDTQYF,TGCGCCAGCAGCACCGGACACAGAGATACGCAGTATTTT
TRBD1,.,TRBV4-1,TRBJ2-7,CASSQEDRTYEQYF,TGCGCCAGCAGCCAAGAGGACAGGACCTACGAGCAGTACTTC
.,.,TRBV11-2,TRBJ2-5,CASSLPPGSRETQYF,TGTGCCAGCAGCTTACCCCCGGGTAGCCGCGAGACCCAGTACTTC
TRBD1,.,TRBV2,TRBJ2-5,CADSGDRGETQYF,TGTGCCGATTCGGGGGACAGGGGTGAGACCCAGTACTTC
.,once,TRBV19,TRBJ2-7,CASSTPGSSYEQYF,TGTGCCAGTAGTACCCCGGGAAGCTCCTACGAGCAGTACTTC
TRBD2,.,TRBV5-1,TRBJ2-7,CASSLVGLAGFNEQYF,TGCGCCAGCAGCTTGGTGGGACTAGCGGGATTCAACGAGCAGTACTTC
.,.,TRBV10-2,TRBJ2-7,CARRGEQYF,TGCGCCAGAAGGGGCGAGCAGTACTTC
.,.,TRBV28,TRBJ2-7,CASSAPGVREQYF,TGTGCCAGCAGCGCTCCCGGGGTGCGCGAGCAGTACTTC
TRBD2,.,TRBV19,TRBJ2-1,CASSLPGSGSDEQFF,TGTGCCAGTAGCTTACCCGGGAGCGGGAGTGATGAGCAGTTCTTC
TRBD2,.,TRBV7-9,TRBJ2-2,CASSLRPAGVFTGELFF,TGTGCCAGCAGCTTGCGGCCGGCGGGAGTCTTCACCGGGGAGCTGTTTTTT
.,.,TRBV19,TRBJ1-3,CASSIGLTSGNTIYF,TGTGCCAGTAGTATCGGACTAACCTCTGGAAACACCATATATTTT
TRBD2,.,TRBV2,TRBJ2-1,CASSEDTSANEQFF,TGTGCCAGCAGTGAAGACACTAGCGCCAATGAGCAGTTCTTC
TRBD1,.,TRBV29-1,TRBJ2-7,CSVVGQGNEQYF,TGCAGCGTTGTGGGACAGGGCAACGAGCAGTACTTC